These 11 T cell receptor beta chains came from one sample sequenced in a study of response to subunit inactivated influenza vaccine. One entry per CDR3 protein, called by TCRdb with MiXCR from the RT-PCR reads. The table has some 500,000 distinct CDR3 sequences, approximately 24% seen once; the top ten hold around 2%. The sample in question was CD4+ T cells sorted from PBMCs, obtained 5 days after vaccination. These receptors were obtained from a man aged 50-60 years who received an inactivated influenza vaccine.

This clonotype has more than one count but fewer than ten. The V and J genes are TRBV6-2 or TRBV6-3 and TRBJ2-3, with 8 bases matching TRBD2. V was pared by 2 bases and J by 4 bases, with 2 bases of the junction left unmatched. CDR3 length equals 14 residues. Germline assignment: CDR1 MNHEY and CDR2 SVGEGT. The CDR3 protein is CASSYPGGPDTQYF. The CDR3, as DNA: TGTGCCAGCAGTTACCCGGGGGGGCCAGATACGCAGTATTTT.

This clonotype appeared a few times. The chain is built from TRBV7-2 and TRBJ2-1; TRBD1 or TRBD2 may be the D gene (6 bases each). Germline loops: CDR1 SGHTA, CDR2 FQGNSA. V gave up 0 bases and J gave up 7 bases, with 13 bases separating them. This CDR3 is built from 15 residues. CDR3 sequence: CASSLALGGLNEQFF. CDR3 DNA: TGTGCCAGCAGCTTAGCGTTGGGGGGCCTGAATGAGCAGTTCTTC.

This clonotype was detected ten times or more. The chain is built from TRBV12-3 or TRBV12-4 and TRBJ2-5; D is uncertain. The CDR3 length is 13 residues. Trimming took off 3 bases at V and 1 base at J, with 6 bases between the two ends. The CDR3 DNA reads TGTGCCAGCAGTTTCCCAGGCCAAGAGACCCAGTACTTC. It is translated as CASSFPGQETQYF.

The chain links TRBV7-2 to TRBJ2-1; D is uncertain. Trimming cost V 1 base and J 9 bases, with 13 bases left between them. Germline V lookup: CDR1 SGHTA, CDR2 FQGNSA. This CDR3 is 14 amino acids long. Here the CDR3 DNA reads TGTGCCAGCAGCTTAGGTGCCTCGTCGTTTGAGCAGTTCTTC. It yields the protein CASSLGASSFEQFF.

This clonotype was detected a few times. The chain joins TRBV12-3 or TRBV12-4 to TRBJ2-7; TRBD2 matches 9 bases. This CDR3 is built from 14 residues. Losses at the gene ends were 6 bases for V and 7 bases for J; bases not matched to a gene: 10. In nucleotides, the CDR3 is TGTGCCAGCAGCCCCGGGACTAGCATGAGAGAGCAGTACTTC. This translates into CASSPGTSMREQYF.

This clonotype was recorded a few times. The chain has TRBV6-1 and TRBJ2-7; a possible D gene is TRBD2 (7 bases). From germline, CDR1 is MNHNS and CDR2 SASEGT. V was cut by 6 bases and J by 3 bases, with 18 bases left in between. CDR3 length equals 15 residues. As DNA, the CDR3 is TGTGCCAGCAGGACCGTCCGGGGAGGGGGCTACGAGCAGTACTTC. Translated: CASRTVRGGGYEQYF.

This clonotype showed up just a few times. The chain combines TRBV10-3 with TRBJ2-5; a possible D gene is TRBD1 (5 bases). This CDR3 comprises 14 residues. The germline V gene encodes CDR1 ENHRY and CDR2 SYGVKD. The V end lost 2 bases, the J end lost 1 base, and 8 bases lay between the germline ends. For the CDR3, the DNA is TGTGCCATCAGTGAGAGGGGCAGCCAAGAGACCCAGTACTTC. Protein product: CAISERGSQETQYF.

The V call is TRBV20-1, the J call TRBJ2-1; 13 bases fit TRBD2. V was pared by 3 bases and J by 3 bases, with 2 bases of the junction left unmatched. Germline assignment: CDR1 DFQATT and CDR2 SNEGSKA (reference sequence). The CDR3 covers 15 residues. The CDR3 DNA sequence: TGCAGTGCTAGCGGGACTAGCGGGGACTACAATGAGCAGTTCTTC. Encoded protein: CSASGTSGDYNEQFF.

This chain links TRBV11-2 with TRBJ2-1; 11 bases map to TRBD2. CDR1 is SGHAT, CDR2 FQNNGV, per germline. V shed 5 bases, J shed 6 bases, and the junction held 6 bases outside the gene matches. The CDR3 totals 15 residues. This chain's CDR3 is CASSDSGRALNEQFF. Written as DNA, the CDR3 is TGTGCCAGCAGCGATAGCGGGAGGGCCCTCAATGAGCAGTTCTTC.

This sequence joins TRBV12-3 or TRBV12-4 and TRBJ2-7; 7 bases align to TRBD1. J gave up 2 bases and V 2 bases, and 3 bases lay outside the gene matches. This CDR3 has 14 amino acids. CDR3 region: CASSLKQGTYEQYF. CDR3 DNA: TGTGCCAGCAGTTTAAAACAGGGGACCTACGAGCAGTACTTC.

This clonotype appeared many times. The V gene is TRBV12-3 or TRBV12-4, the J gene TRBJ2-1; possible D gene TRBD2, 5 bases. V was cut by 8 bases and J by 9 bases, with 5 bases left in between. The CDR3 spans 9 residues. The CDR3 loop is CASGSEQFF. As DNA, the CDR3 is TGTGCCAGCGGGAGTGAGCAGTTCTTC.